The present T cell receptor beta chain was sequenced within a study of response to subunit inactivated influenza vaccine (dated by TCRdb to the late 2010s). As for the study more broadly: To follow how T cells responded to a trivalent subunit inactivated influenza vaccine, the researchers relied on deep quantitative profiling of the T cell receptor repertoire.

The library was prepared using RT-PCR. The sequencing machine was an Illumina HiSeq 2500. TCRdb trimmed public reads at Q25 via fastp, called clones via MiXCR and kept in-frame beta chains. Rows merge per CDR3 protein into single entries with the most common DNA and genes. The table for this sample lists 250,000 to 350,000 distinct CDR3 sequences; 22% of them were counted only once. The ten largest make up 10% of the sample. V drops 6 bases and J drops 6 bases, leaving 14 bases in between. The germline V gene gives CDR1 as SNHLY and CDR2 as FYNNEI. From cysteine to phenylalanine, the CDR3 is 13 amino acids long. Just CDR3 DNA is preserved here, 39 bases in frame from base 1. General conclusions and limits of the study: According to the authors, only a limited number of new T cells may be recruited by each seasonal influenza vaccination.

This clonotype was recorded many times. The target of this receptor is not known. Per-base qualities were not stored, and no clone one base away is much larger. The material was PBMCs from blood, obtained about 19 months after vaccination. The TCR comes from a man aged 50-75 years who received an inactivated influenza vaccine. Donor details come from another sample of the same person, matched by shared clones. The chain uses TRBV2 and TRBJ1-1; a weak D assignment points to TRBD1 (5 bases agree). The CDR3 sequence is CASRGTAGAEAFF. The sequenced DNA is TGTGCCAGCAGAGGGACGGCGGGCGCTGAAGCTTTCTTT.